A selection of T cell receptor beta chains follows, all from one sample in a study of cytomegalovirus exposure and HLA in healthy donors. Profiling relied on immunoSEQ multiplex PCR, and the TCRdb table lists in-frame clones only, not all of them. The table has 90,000 to 100,000 clones, roughly three quarters seen once. Sequenced: PBMCs. These TCRs come from a woman in her sixties or seventies in good health and CMV-seropositive. Both conserved end residues are part of each CDR3. Fields, in order: D gene, clone size, V gene, J gene, CDR3 protein, CDR3 DNA. A D gene is named only where the DNA matches it firmly. Expanded clones are given a class, and other clones once, few, many or no size at all.

>-|-|TRBV7-6|TRBJ1-3
CASSEYYRELDSGNTIYF
TGTGCCAGCAGCGAATACTACAGGGAATTAGACTCTGGAAACACCATATATTTT
>-|-|TRBV5-1|TRBJ2-5
CASSLAEEGRNQYF
TGCGCCAGCAGCTTGGCCGAGGAAGGCCGCAACCAGTACTTC
>TRBD1|-|TRBV27|TRBJ2-7
CASSLLDRGRDEQYF
TGTGCCAGCAGTCTTCTGGACAGGGGGCGCGACGAGCAGTACTTC
>TRBD1|-|TRBV5-6|TRBJ1-1
CASSFLQGSTGTEAFF
TGTGCCAGCAGCTTTCTACAGGGGTCAACGGGCACTGAAGCTTTCTTT
>-|-|TRBV5-1|TRBJ1-4
CASSLGQGNEKLFF
TGCGCCAGCAGCTTGGGTCAGGGGAATGAAAAACTGTTTTTT
>-|-|TRBV2|TRBJ1-4
CASTLGDLPGTNEKLFF
TGTGCCAGCACCCTGGGTGACCTCCCCGGGACTAATGAAAAACTGTTTTTT
>-|-|TRBV30|TRBJ1-5
CAWSSNAMSQPQHF
TGTGCCTGGAGTTCCAACGCCATGAGCCAGCCCCAGCATTTT
>TRBD1|-|TRBV28|TRBJ1-1
CASSFSGGLTEAFF
TGTGCCAGCAGTTTTTCAGGGGGCCTCACTGAAGCTTTCTTT
>TRBD2|-|TRBV18|TRBJ2-7
CASSPRTSGSIHEQYF
TGTGCCAGCTCACCGCGGACTAGCGGGAGTATCCACGAGCAGTACTTC
>-|-|TRBV7-2|TRBJ2-3
CASSQTVADTQYF
TGTGCCAGCAGCCAGACTGTAGCAGATACGCAGTATTTT
>TRBD2|-|TRBV12-5|TRBJ2-7
CASGPPSGYEQYF
TGTGCTAGTGGCCCCCCTAGCGGCTACGAGCAGTACTTC
>TRBD1|-|TRBV28|TRBJ2-3
CASSSGQEDTDTQYF
TGTGCCAGCAGCTCGGGACAGGAAGACACAGATACGCAGTATTTT
>-|-|TRBV9|TRBJ1-1
CASSVEDRPNGEAFF
TGTGCCAGCAGCGTAGAAGACAGGCCTAACGGTGAAGCTTTCTTT
>-|-|TRBV14|TRBJ1-1
CASSQTATGSTEAFF
TGTGCCAGCAGCCAAACGGCGACCGGGAGCACTGAAGCTTTCTTT
>TRBD1|-|TRBV30|TRBJ1-5
CAWRVQGPRQPQHF
TGTGCCTGGAGGGTACAGGGGCCGAGGCAGCCCCAGCATTTT
>TRBD1|-|TRBV6-1|TRBJ2-7
CASQPWGQGGYEQYF
TGTGCCAGCCAGCCTTGGGGACAGGGAGGCTACGAGCAGTACTTC
>TRBD1|few|TRBV5-4|TRBJ1-6
CASSLATGVGSPLHF
TGTGCCAGCAGCTTGGCCACAGGGGTTGGGTCACCCCTCCACTTT
>TRBD2|-|TRBV7-9|TRBJ2-1
CASSGLAGGYNEQFF
TGTGCCAGCAGCGGTCTAGCGGGAGGCTACAATGAGCAGTTCTTC
>TRBD2|-|TRBV4-2|TRBJ2-5
CASSQGGGRETQYF
TGTGCCAGCAGCCAAGGGGGAGGGAGGGAGACCCAGTACTTC
>TRBD2|-|TRBV19|TRBJ2-1
CASSFRGLAGGSSYNEQFF
TGTGCCAGTAGTTTCAGAGGACTAGCGGGAGGGAGCTCCTACAATGAGCAGTTCTTC
>-|-|TRBV5-5|TRBJ1-1
CASSITGMNTEAFF
TGTGCCAGCAGCATCACAGGGATGAACACTGAAGCTTTCTTT
>-|-|TRBV2|TRBJ2-1
CASSSLQGRISYNEQFF
TGTGCCAGCAGCTCGCTCCAGGGGCGAATTTCCTACAATGAGCAGTTCTTC
>-|few|TRBV4-2|TRBJ2-7
CASSQASGAGSYEQYF
TGTGCCAGCAGCCAAGCCTCAGGGGCAGGTTCCTACGAGCAGTACTTC
>TRBD2|once|TRBV9|TRBJ2-7
CASSPRTSGPYEQYF
TGTGCCAGCAGCCCTCGGACTAGCGGACCTTACGAGCAGTACTTC
>-|once|TRBV14|TRBJ1-1
CASSPSGIKAFF
TGTGCCAGCAGCCCATCAGGGATCAAAGCTTTCTTT
>TRBD1|-|TRBV28|TRBJ1-5
CASSLSRQGDQPQHF
TGTGCCAGCAGTTTATCCCGACAGGGGGATCAGCCCCAGCATTTT
>-|-|TRBV10-2|TRBJ2-5
CASSQVPLETQYF
TGCGCCAGCAGTCAGGTCCCTTTAGAGACCCAGTACTTC
>-|-|TRBV27|TRBJ2-6
CASTFSGANVLTF
TGTGCCAGCACCTTCTCTGGGGCCAACGTCCTGACTTTC
>TRBD2|-|TRBV23-1|TRBJ2-7
CASSQSSRGKGGFYEQYF
TGCGCCAGCAGTCAATCATCTCGTGGGAAGGGAGGGTTCTACGAGCAGTACTTC
>TRBD1|-|TRBV7-9|TRBJ1-2
CASSLLDRGDGYTF
TGTGCCAGCAGCCTCCTCGACAGGGGGGATGGCTACACCTTC
>TRBD1|few|TRBV19|TRBJ1-2
CASWTGRNYGYTF
TGTGCCAGCTGGACAGGGAGGAACTATGGCTACACCTTC
>-|-|TRBV18|TRBJ2-2
CASSPPYGVTGELFF
TGTGCCAGCTCACCGCCTTACGGGGTAACCGGGGAGCTGTTTTTT
>-|-|TRBV5-1|TRBJ1-6
CASSLDRYNSPLHF
TGCGCCAGCAGCTTGGACAGATATAATTCACCCCTCCACTTT
>-|-|TRBV15|TRBJ2-4
CATSATQTVPAKNIQYF
TGTGCCACCAGCGCCACTCAGACTGTCCCAGCCAAAAACATTCAGTACTTC
>TRBD1|-|TRBV19|TRBJ1-4
CASRQGAAIEKLFF
TGTGCCAGTAGGCAGGGGGCAGCGATTGAAAAACTGTTTTTT
>TRBD1|-|TRBV27|TRBJ1-1
CASSLQTGGTDLNTEAFF
TGTGCCAGCAGCCTACAGACAGGGGGCACCGATCTGAACACTGAAGCTTTCTTT
>-|-|TRBV10-3|TRBJ2-1
CAISTRGSHNEQFF
TGTGCCATCAGTACTCGAGGGAGTCACAATGAGCAGTTCTTC
>TRBD2|-|TRBV5-4|TRBJ2-1
CASSFLAGDKDEQFF
TGTGCCAGCAGCTTTCTAGCGGGAGATAAGGATGAGCAGTTCTTC
>-|-|TRBV6-6|TRBJ2-1
CASSSGRSYNEQFF
TGTGCCAGCAGTTCAGGGAGGTCCTACAATGAGCAGTTCTTC
>TRBD2|once|TRBV12-5|TRBJ2-1
CASGLVLAGRGFQQFF
TGTGCTAGTGGTTTGGTACTAGCGGGGAGGGGTTTTCAGCAGTTCTTC
>TRBD1|-|TRBV5-6|TRBJ2-5
CASSQQGYGTQYF
TGTGCCAGCAGCCAACAGGGGTACGGGACCCAGTACTTC
>-|few|TRBV7-9|TRBJ2-7
CASSSTGSGEQYF
TGTGCCAGCAGCAGCACAGGGTCAGGCGAGCAGTACTTC